One and the same sample provided the 4 T cell receptor beta chains below, sequenced in a study of shared clonotypes between healthy human individuals. Only in-frame clones appear in the TCRdb table, and some are missing; sequencing was by immunoSEQ multiplex PCR. Among 2,500,000 or so clones listed, 80% to 95% were seen once. Specimen: naive CD4+ T cells from PBMCs. Sample subset: CD45RA+ positively selected. The receptors here all came from a man between 18 and 29 years old in good health. Some clones in this sample may be carry-over from other donors' samples.

The V call is TRBV5-6, the J call TRBJ1-1; D is unresolved. V was shortened by 2 bases and J by 11 bases, with 16 bases between the two germline ends. The CDR3 sequence is 13 residues long. Germline-derived CDR1 and CDR2 are SGHDT and YYEEEE. This CDR3 reads CASSFFSGVGAFF. In DNA, the CDR3 is TGTGCCAGCAGCTTTTTTTCGGGTGTAGGGGCTTTCTTT.

This sequence joins TRBV5-1 and TRBJ2-1; a possible D gene is TRBD2 (5 bases). The CDR3 has 15 residues. V shed 1 base and J shed 4 bases, with 12 bases lying between them. The germline gives CDR1 SGHRS, CDR2 YFSETQ. CDR3 residues: CASSLLGDPYNEQFF. In DNA form, the CDR3 reads TGCGCCAGCAGCTTGCTGGGAGACCCTTACAATGAGCAGTTCTTC.

The genes are TRBV4-2 and TRBJ2-5; TRBD2 aligns across 9 bases. The junction had 10 bases not matched to a gene; V was cut back by 4 bases and J by 4 bases. Germline CDR1 is LGHNA and CDR2 is YNFKEQ. The CDR3 contains 16 residues. DNA for the CDR3: TGTGCCAGCAGCCTCCCGGGCCAGCGGGAGGTAGAGACCCAGTACTTC. Amino acids: CASSLPGQREVETQYF.

The J gene is TRBJ2-4, the V gene TRBV4-2; the match to TRBD1 covers 7 bases. The CDR3 covers 16 residues. CDR1 and CDR2 (germline): LGHNA, YNFKEQ. The junction had 13 bases not matched to a gene; V was cut back by 5 bases and J by 6 bases. The CDR3 coding sequence is TGTGCCAGCAGCACAACAGGGTCCCCAGGGGGAAACATTCAGTACTTC. It specifies CASSTTGSPGGNIQYF.